There are many counts of the clone carrying this TCR beta chain. This specimen belongs to a study of blood T cell repertoires in COVID-19. Study information: The analysed material was cDNA or gDNA that came from T cells, B-cell-depleted T cells, or PBMCs.

Using immunoSEQ multiplex PCR, the repertoire was profiled, and TCRdb retains in-frame clones only, with some absent. Of approximately 460,000 clones in the sample, 89% were seen once. The TCR comes from a man younger than 35 with COVID-19, enrolled during active disease. The source material was peripheral blood.

In DNA form, the CDR3 reads TGCGCCAGCAGTGAGTGGACAGGGGGCTACGAGCAGTACTTC. Encoded protein: CASSEWTGGYEQYF. This rearrangement joins TRBV10-2 to TRBJ2-7; TRBD1 matches 10 bases. Germline trimming cut 1 base from V and 3 bases from J; bases unmatched to any gene: 0. The CDR3 covers 14 residues. Germline CDR1 is WSHSY and CDR2 is SAAADI.